This TCR beta chain comes out of a study of T cell responses to AZD1222 COVID-19 vaccine. Whole-study findings and limits: At baseline, seropositivity was found in only a handful of AZD1222 recipients. Nearly half of the spike-specific TCRs reportedly recognize variant regions that carry no mutations.

There are 16 residues in the CDR3. Deletions cut 1 base from V and 1 base from J, with 12 bases between. Per the germline V gene, CDR1 is SGHDT and CDR2 is YYEEEE. Using immunoSEQ multiplex PCR, the repertoire was profiled, and TCRdb retains in-frame clones only, with some absent. The table records roughly 140,000 clones, 85% to 95% of them present only once. With regard to this clone: Its antigen is not identified.

This clonotype was obtained from an adult who had recovered from COVID-19. The V and J genes are TRBV5-6 and TRBJ1-5; weak D call: TRBD1 (5 bases). Sequencing was performed on peripheral blood, taken after recovery from COVID-19. The CDR3 DNA follows: TGTGCCAGCAGCTTGAGGGGAATCGGCAGCAATCAGCCCCAGCATTTT. Protein sequence: CASSLRGIGSNQPQHF. The full variable domain, in which reference TRBV5-6 and TRBJ1-5 provide the parts outside the CDR3, is DAGVTQSPTHLIKTRGQQVTLRCSPKSGHDTVSWYQQALGQGPQFIFQYYEEEERQRGNFPDRFSGHQFPNYSSELNVNALLLGDSALYLCASSLRGIGSNQPQHFGDGTRLSIL.